Described below is a single T cell receptor beta chain sequence and its context. Extraction and reverse transcription of RNA yielded cDNA as the sequencing template. Measured with immunoSEQ multiplex PCR; TCRdb has only the in-frame clones, and not every one. The table includes over 120,000 clones, roughly 46% detected once. This entry is derived from a study of CD8+ T cells in alopecia areata. CDR1 and CDR2 from the germline V gene are SQVTM and ANQGSEA. The V and J ends lost 4 bases and 3 bases respectively, with 3 bases between them. The CDR3 length is 11 residues. Sequences were derived from CD4+ T cells sorted from blood, sampled at week 0. The receptor was isolated from a human donor with alopecia areata. The chain combines TRBV29-1 with TRBJ2-2; D remains ambiguous. The CDR3 spells CSVADTGELFF. As DNA, the CDR3 is TGCAGCGTTGCAGACACCGGGGAGCTGTTTTTT.